This T cell receptor (beta chain) came from a study of blood T cell repertoires in COVID-19. The wider study: Whether acute or convalescent, the COVID-19 samples came from the United States, Italy and Spain. Sources were T cells, B-cell-depleted T cells, or PBMCs; the material itself was cDNA or gDNA.

This CDR3 spans 15 amino acids. V gave up 2 bases and J gave up 2 bases; unmatched junction bases: 1. Germline loops: CDR1 SGHVS, CDR2 FQNEAQ. Authors' data handling: Cell counts per sample came from amplifying reference gene primers. Generated by immunoSEQ multiplex PCR, the TCRdb table keeps only in-frame clones and is missing some. The V and J calls and clone size come from that table; D and trimming were worked out from the DNA. The table records hundreds of thousands of clones, 70% to 85% of them present only once. The TCR comes from a woman of 80 years or more with acute or convalescent COVID-19. This chain links TRBV7-8 with TRBJ2-5, with 11 bases that match TRBD2. Sequencing input: peripheral blood. Here the CDR3 DNA reads TGTGCCAGCAGCTTAATAGCGGGAGGGCAAGAGACCCAGTACTTC. It yields the protein CASSLIAGGQETQYF.